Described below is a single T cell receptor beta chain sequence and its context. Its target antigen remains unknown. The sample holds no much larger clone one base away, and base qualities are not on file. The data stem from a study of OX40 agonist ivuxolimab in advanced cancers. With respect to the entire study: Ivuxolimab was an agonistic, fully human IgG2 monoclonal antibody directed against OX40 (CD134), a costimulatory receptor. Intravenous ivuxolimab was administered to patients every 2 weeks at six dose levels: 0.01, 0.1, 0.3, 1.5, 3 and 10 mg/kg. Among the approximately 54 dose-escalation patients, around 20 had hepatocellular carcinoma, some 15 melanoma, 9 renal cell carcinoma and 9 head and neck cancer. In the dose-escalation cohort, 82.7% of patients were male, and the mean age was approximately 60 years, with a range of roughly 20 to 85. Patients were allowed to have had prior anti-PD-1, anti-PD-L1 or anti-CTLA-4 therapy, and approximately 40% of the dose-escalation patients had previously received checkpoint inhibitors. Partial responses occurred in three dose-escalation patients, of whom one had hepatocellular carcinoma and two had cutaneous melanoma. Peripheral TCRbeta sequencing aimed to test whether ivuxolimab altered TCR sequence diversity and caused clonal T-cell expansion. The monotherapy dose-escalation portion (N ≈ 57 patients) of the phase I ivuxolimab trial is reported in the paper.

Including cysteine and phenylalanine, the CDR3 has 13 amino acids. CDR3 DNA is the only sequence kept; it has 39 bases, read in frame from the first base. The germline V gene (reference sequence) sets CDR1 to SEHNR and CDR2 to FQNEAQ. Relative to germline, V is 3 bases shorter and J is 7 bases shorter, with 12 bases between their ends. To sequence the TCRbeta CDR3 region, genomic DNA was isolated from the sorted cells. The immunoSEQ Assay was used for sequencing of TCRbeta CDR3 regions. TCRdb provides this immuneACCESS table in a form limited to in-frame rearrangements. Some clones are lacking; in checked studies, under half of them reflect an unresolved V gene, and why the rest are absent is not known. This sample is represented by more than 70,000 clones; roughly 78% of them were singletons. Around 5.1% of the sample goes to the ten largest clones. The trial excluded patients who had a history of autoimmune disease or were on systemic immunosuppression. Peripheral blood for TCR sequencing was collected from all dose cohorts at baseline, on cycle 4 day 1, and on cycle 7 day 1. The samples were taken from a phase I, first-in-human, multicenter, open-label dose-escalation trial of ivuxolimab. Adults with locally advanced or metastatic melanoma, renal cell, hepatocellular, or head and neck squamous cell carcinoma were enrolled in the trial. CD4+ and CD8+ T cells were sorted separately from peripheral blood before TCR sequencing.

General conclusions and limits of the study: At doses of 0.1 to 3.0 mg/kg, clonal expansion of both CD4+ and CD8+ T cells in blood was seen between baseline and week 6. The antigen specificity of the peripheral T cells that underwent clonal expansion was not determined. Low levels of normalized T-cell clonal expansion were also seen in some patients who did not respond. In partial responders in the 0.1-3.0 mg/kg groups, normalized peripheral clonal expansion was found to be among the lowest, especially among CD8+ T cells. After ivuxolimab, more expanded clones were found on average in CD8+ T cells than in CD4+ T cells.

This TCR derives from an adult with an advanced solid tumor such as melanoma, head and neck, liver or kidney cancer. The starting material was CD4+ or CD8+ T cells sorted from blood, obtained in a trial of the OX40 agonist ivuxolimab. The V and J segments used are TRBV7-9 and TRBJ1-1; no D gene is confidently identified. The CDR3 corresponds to CASSLRKELEAFF. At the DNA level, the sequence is TGTGCCAGCAGCTTGAGAAAGGAACTTGAAGCTTTCTTT. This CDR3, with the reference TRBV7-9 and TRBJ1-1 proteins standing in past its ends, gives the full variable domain DTGVSQNPRHKITKRGQNVTFRCDPISEHNRLYWYRQTLGQGPEFLTYFQNEAQLEKSRLLSDRFSAERPKGSFSTLEIQRTEQGDSAMYLCASSLRKELEAFFGQGTRLTVV.